This record covers a single TCR beta chain. Its antigen is currently unknown. These data are taken from a study of T cells in Graves' hyperthyroidism and ophthalmopathy. Study-wide points: Researchers found most expanded thyroid clonotypes above 0.001 in blood as well.

Template material for amplifying TCR beta CDR3 regions consisted of RNA transcripts. RT-PCR in the first round (using the HTBI primer set) targeted the TCR CDR3. TCRdb fed the multiplex PCR reads into MiXCR, producing one record per CDR3 protein. The sample yields hundreds of thousands of distinct CDR3 sequences, over 15% seen once. This CDR3 has 14 residues. Unmatched junction bases numbered 10, after V lost 6 bases and J lost 9 bases. CDR1 and CDR2 from the germline V gene are MNHNS and SASEGT. In making diagnoses, clinical symptoms, serum thyroxine and TRAb, thyroid ultrasound and orbital computed tomography were all used. PBMCs were obtained from over 8.5 ml fresh peripheral blood.

The sequenced material came from blood. The clonotype originates from a woman in her late teens or twenties with Graves' hyperthyroidism. The rearrangement joins TRBV6-1 to TRBJ2-7; 11 bases match TRBD1. As DNA, the CDR3 is TGTGCCAGCAGACCCGCCGGGACAGGGGGAACGCAGTACTTC. It codes for CASRPAGTGGTQYF.